This T cell receptor (beta chain) was found in a study of T cells in Graves' hyperthyroidism and ophthalmopathy. Across the whole study: Blood was drawn when the patient was first diagnosed and still untreated. Study results and limitations: Before onset, ophthalmopathy was predicted by the model a median around 6.2 months earlier. Most thyroid-expanded clonotypes above 0.001 were also found in blood.

Looked up from germline, CDR1 is DFQATT and CDR2 is SNEGSKA (reference sequence). CDR3 length: 10 amino acids. V was trimmed by 6 bases and J by 8 bases, leaving 10 bases between them. With respect to this clonotype: Its matching antigen is unknown.

The CDR3 regions of TCR beta were amplified from RNA transcripts. The HTBI primer set drove a first-round RT-PCR of the TCR CDR3. TCRdb reanalysed the multiplex PCR reads using MiXCR and keeps one entry per CDR3 protein. The table includes about 600,000 distinct CDR3 sequences, around 13% detected once. Sequencing input: blood. This chain joins TRBV20-1 and TRBJ1-2; perhaps TRBD1 as D (5 bases). The clonotype was recovered from a woman aged 45-60 years with Graves' ophthalmopathy. DNA of the CDR3: TGCAGTGCCACGGGGGACGGCTACACCTTC. This sequence encodes CSATGDGYTF.